These 16 T cell receptor beta chains originate from one sample sequenced in a study of shared clonotypes between healthy human individuals. Profiling relied on immunoSEQ multiplex PCR, and the TCRdb table lists in-frame clones only, not all of them. This table holds under 1,100,000 clones, more than 75% found once. The specimen sequenced was memory CD4+ T cells from PBMCs. This sample's subset: CD45RA-negative fraction. Every receptor here comes from a man between 18 and 29 years old in good health. Some clones in this sample may be carry-over from other donors' samples.

The genes are TRBV7-3 and TRBJ2-7; D possibly corresponds to TRBD1 (6 bases). The germline gives CDR1 SGHTA, CDR2 FQGTGA. V was shortened by 4 bases and J by 6 bases, with 10 bases between the two germline ends. The CDR3 covers 12 residues. CDR3 sequence: CASSSGDGEQYF. As DNA, the CDR3 is TGTGCCAGCAGCTCAGGGGACGGCGAGCAGTACTTC.

The gene calls are TRBV21-1 and TRBJ1-5. TRBV21-1 is classified as a pseudogene. The CDR3 spans 14 residues. The CDR3 reads CASSKAAGNQPQHF. CDR3 nucleotides: TGTGCCAGCAGCAAAGCTGCTGGCAATCAGCCCCAGCATTTT.

The chain has TRBV6-6 and TRBJ2-7; D call uncertain. Germline-derived CDR1 and CDR2 are MNHNY and SVGAGI (reference sequence). The V end was cut by 8 bases, the J end by 0 bases, with 14 bases between. The length of the CDR3 is 14 residues. The CDR3 DNA reads as TGTGCCAGCGCCTCCGTGGGGTACTCCTACGAGCAGTACTTC. Translated: CASASVGYSYEQYF.

As regards this clone: The sample carries other DNA sequences with the same CDR3. CDR3 coding DNA: TGTGCCAGCAGCGGAGGGGGCACTGAAGCTTTCTTT. Its translation: CASSGGGTEAFF. The J gene is TRBJ1-1, the V gene TRBV2; D possibly corresponds to TRBD1 (6 bases). The CDR3 spans 12 residues. V was clipped by 6 bases and J by 4 bases, with 9 bases between them. Germline assignment: CDR1 SNHLY and CDR2 FYNNEI.

The chain has TRBV30 and TRBJ2-1; D might be TRBD1 (6 bases). CDR3 length: 14 residues. The germline gives CDR1 GTSNPN, CDR2 SVGIG (reference sequence). V lost 4 bases to trimming and J lost 3 bases, with 13 bases between them. CDR3 amino acids: CAWNGQLLYNEQFF. In DNA form, the CDR3 reads TGTGCCTGGAATGGACAGCTACTCTACAATGAGCAGTTCTTC. Supplemented by reference TRBV30 and TRBJ2-1, the full variable domain reads SQTIHQWPATLVQPVGSPLSLECTVEGTSNPNLYWYRQAAGRGLQLLFYSVGIGQISSEVPQNLSASRPQDRQFILSSKKLLLSDSGFYLCAWNGQLLYNEQFFGPGTRLTVL.

The chain uses TRBV6-1 and TRBJ1-2; 7 nucleotides agree with TRBD1. This CDR3 contains 14 residues. After removal of 5 bases from V and 9 bases from J, the junction contained 12 bases not matched to a gene. CDR1 is MNHNS and CDR2 is SASEGT in the germline V gene. In nucleotides, the CDR3 is TGTGCCAGCAGTACTGACAGGGCTTCTATGCGCTACACCTTC. This gives the protein CASSTDRASMRYTF.

The J gene is TRBJ2-5, the V gene TRBV28, with D tentatively TRBD2 (6 bases). Trimming removed 1 base at V and 10 bases at J, with 16 bases between. The CDR3 length is 14 residues. Germline V gene data show CDR1 as MDHEN and CDR2 as SYDVKM. The CDR3 bases are TGTGCCAGCAGTTTATCGTCGCGAGGAGGGGACCAGTACTTC. Protein sequence: CASSLSSRGGDQYF.

This chain uses TRBV4-2 with TRBJ2-7; D may be TRBD2 (6 bases). Trimming pared 4 bases from V and 6 bases from J, leaving 16 bases between. The CDR3 sequence is 14 residues long. Per the germline V gene, CDR1 is LGHNA and CDR2 is YNFKEQ. In DNA, the CDR3 is TGTGCCAGCAGCCTTCAAAGGGACTTGTCCGAGCAGTACTTC. It codes for CASSLQRDLSEQYF.

Concerning this clone itself: This clone may be a read error of a much larger clone one base away. At the DNA level, this CDR3 is encoded by other sequences in the same sample as well. This chain joins TRBV29-1 and TRBJ2-7, with 9 bases identical to TRBD1. The CDR3 runs 13 residues. With 2 bases clipped from V and 6 bases from J, the junction kept 5 bases outside the gene matches. Germline values: CDR1 SQVTM, CDR2 ANQGSEA. The CDR3 spells CSVESTGGAEQYF. Written as DNA, the CDR3 is TGCAGCGTTGAATCGACAGGGGGGGCCGAGCAGTACTTC.

This chain uses TRBV7-6 with TRBJ2-7, with a weak D call TRBD1 (6 bases). V was shortened by 6 bases and J by 7 bases, with 10 bases between the two germline ends. CDR1 is SGHVS and CDR2 is FNYEAQ in the germline V gene. This CDR3 region has 11 residues. The CDR3 here is CASSSGTEQYF. The CDR3 DNA follows: TGTGCCAGCAGTTCCGGGACAGAGCAGTACTTC. The full variable domain, in which reference TRBV7-6 and TRBJ2-7 provide the parts outside the CDR3, is GAGVSQSPRYKVTKRGQDVALRCDPISGHVSLYWYRQALGQGPEFLTYFNYEAQQDKSGLPNDRFSAERPEGSISTLTIQRTEQRDSAMYRCASSSGTEQYFGPGTRLTVT.

CDR3 amino acids: CASSQDRAGWYEQYF. The CDR3 region has the DNA TGCGCCAGCAGCCAAGATCGGGCAGGTTGGTACGAGCAGTACTTC. The chain joins TRBV4-3 to TRBJ2-7; D is undetermined. This CDR3 has 15 amino acids. V gave up 0 bases and J gave up 4 bases, with 13 bases separating them. In germline, CDR1 is LGHNA, CDR2 YSLEER.

Only one count was recorded for this clone. The chain has TRBV28 and TRBJ1-1; no reliable D call. This CDR3 is 15 amino acids long. Germline CDR1 MDHEN, CDR2 SYDVKM. Trimming removed 8 bases from V and 3 bases from J, with 19 bases in between. In nucleotides, the CDR3 is TGTGCCAGCGGGTCCCTCTTGGGGAAGGACACTGAAGCTTTCTTT. Translated, it gives CASGSLLGKDTEAFF. The full variable domain, its missing parts supplied by reference TRBV28 and TRBJ1-1, is DVKVTQSSRYLVKRTGEKVFLECVQDMDHENMFWYRQDPGLGLRLIYFSYDVKMKEKGDIPEGYSVSREKKERFSLILESASTNQTSMYLCASGSLLGKDTEAFFGQGTRLTVV.

To note about this clone: This probably arose from a read error, given a far larger clone one base away. Because the CDR3 is missing its conserved closing phenylalanine or tryptophan, this is likely a read error. This chain connects TRBV29-1 to TRBJ1-1; TRBD1 agrees at 7 bases. Germline V CDR1 and CDR2: SQVTM, ANQGSEA. The CDR3 extends over 14 amino acids. Trimming took 4 bases from V and 6 from J; bases not matched to a gene: 11. This CDR3 is CSVGTGAYFAEAFL. DNA for the CDR3: TGCAGCGTTGGCACAGGGGCGTATTTCGCTGAAGCTTTCCTT.

The V call is TRBV4-3, the J call TRBJ2-2; perhaps TRBD1 as D (6 bases). This CDR3 is built from 16 residues. The germline CDR1 and CDR2 sequences are LGHNA and YSLEER. V lost 3 bases and J 8 bases, leaving 19 bases between the germline ends. As DNA, the CDR3 is TGCGCCAGCAGCCACCATCGACAGGCTGCGGTGGGGGAGCTGTTTTTT. It encodes CASSHHRQAAVGELFF.

This sequence joins TRBV6-6 and TRBJ1-1, with unresolved D. V was shortened by 4 bases and J by 7 bases, with 13 bases between the two germline ends. There are 13 residues in the CDR3. Germline V lookup: CDR1 MNHNY, CDR2 SVGAGI (reference sequence). This CDR3 is CASSFIGLGEAFF. The CDR3 DNA follows: TGTGCCAGCAGTTTTATCGGGCTTGGTGAAGCTTTCTTT.

This clone showed up many times. V usage is TRBV5-4 and J usage is TRBJ1-1; 8 bases fit TRBD1. The germline V gene has CDR1 SGHNT and CDR2 YYREEE (reference sequence). V gave up 1 base and J gave up 0 bases; unmatched junction bases: 2. The CDR3 loop spans 15 amino acids. This CDR3 reads CASSLRTGMNTEAFF. CDR3 in DNA: TGTGCCAGCAGCTTGAGGACAGGGATGAACACTGAAGCTTTCTTT.